The source of this TCR beta chain is a study of blood T cell repertoires in COVID-19. Across the whole study: Specimens from acute and convalescent COVID-19 originated in the United States, Italy and Spain.

The table lists this clone with a few counts. In the authors' workflow: Reference gene primer amplification gave estimated nucleated cell counts. Some clones are missing from TCRdb's copy, which holds only in-frame ones; the method was immunoSEQ multiplex PCR. That table furnishes V, J and clone size, whereas the DNA furnished D and trimming. The sample has about 130,000 clones; just under 85% are singletons. The TCR comes from a human donor in a cohort sampled during active COVID-19. The sample consisted of peripheral blood.

CDR3 DNA sequence: TGTGCCAGCAGGGGCTTAGCGGGGGACGAGCAGTACTTC. Translating it yields CASRGLAGDEQYF. The chain carries TRBV27 and TRBJ2-7; 9 nucleotides align to TRBD2. J gave up 5 bases and V 6 bases, and 5 bases lay outside the gene matches. Germline V gene sequence: CDR1 MNHEY, CDR2 SMNVEV (reference sequence). The CDR3 sequence is 13 residues long.